This entry lists 9 T cell receptor beta chains sequenced from one sample in a study of breast tumors, draining lymph nodes, adjacent tissues. Samples came from axillary lymph nodes draining the breast cancer. TCRdb recomputed calls from the multiplex PCR reads with MiXCR, one row per CDR3 protein. The sample lists fewer than 250,000 distinct CDR3 sequences, about a third occurring once. Source material: axillary lymph node tissue. The receptors stem from a female donor with breast cancer. Some clones in this sample may be carry-over from other donors' samples.

This clonotype showed up many times. The chain recombines TRBV5-1 with TRBJ2-5; TRBD1 matches at 8 bases. The germline V gene encodes CDR1 SGHRS and CDR2 YFSETQ. V gave up 0 bases and J gave up 6 bases; unmatched junction bases: 4. The CDR3 consists of 14 residues. The CDR3 sequence: CASSLGGQVKTQYF. CDR3 nucleotides: TGCGCCAGCAGCTTGGGGGGACAGGTGAAGACCCAGTACTTC.

To note about this clonotype: A much more abundant neighbour one base away suggests this may be a read error. As DNA, the CDR3 is TGTGCCAGCACGAGTCGGACCGCGGAGCTGTTTTTT. Its translation is CASTSRTAELFF. V usage is TRBV5-4 and J usage is TRBJ2-2; D ambiguous. The CDR3 loop spans 12 amino acids. Germline-derived CDR1 and CDR2 are SGHNT and YYREEE (reference sequence).

This clonotype was observed once. CDR3 in amino acids: CASSVAKPVRDGGVGSPLHF. The CDR3 nucleotides read TGTGCCAGCAGCGTAGCCAAACCGGTCCGGGACGGGGGGGTTGGGTCACCCCTCCACTTT. This sequence joins TRBV9 and TRBJ1-6; tentatively, D is TRBD1 (5 bases). V was cut by 0 bases and J by 10 bases, with 29 bases left in between. CDR3 length equals 20 residues. Germline CDR1 and CDR2: SGDLS and YYNGEE.

For this clonotype: Without the conserved terminal phenylalanine or tryptophan, this CDR3 likely stems from a read error. The rearrangement joins TRBV7-2 to TRBJ1-2; D is perhaps TRBD1 (5 bases). Trimming shortened V by 6 bases and J by 1 base, and 12 bases separated the two germline ends. Germline assignment: CDR1 SGHTA and CDR2 FQGNSA. The CDR3 contains 14 residues. The CDR3 protein is CASSMGRINYGYTH. DNA for the CDR3: TGTGCCAGCAGTATGGGACGGATTAACTATGGCTACACCCAC.

This clonotype showed up just a few times. A much more abundant neighbour one base away suggests this may be a read error. J is TRBJ1-5 and V is TRBV6-1; D not certain. V was cut by 5 bases and J by 7 bases, with 9 bases left in between. CDR1 is MNHNS and CDR2 is SASEGT in the germline V gene. The CDR3 has 12 residues. This chain's CDR3 is CASSQNGQPQHF. The CDR3 DNA reads TGTGCCAGCAGTCAAAACGGGCAGCCCCAGCATTTT.

This clonotype was counted at least ten times. The CDR3 region is CASSSRPLAGVMETQYF. In DNA form, the CDR3 reads TGTGCCAGCAGCTCCCGACCCCTAGCGGGAGTAATGGAGACCCAGTACTTC. This sequence joins TRBV11-1 and TRBJ2-5; 10 bases line up with TRBD2. The CDR3 has 17 residues. V lost 4 bases to trimming and J lost 5 bases; unmatched junction nucleotides: 13. Germline CDR1 and CDR2: SGHAT and FQDESV (reference sequence).

V and J are TRBV9 and TRBJ2-3; D gene unclear. The CDR3 is made up of 13 amino acids. CDR1 and CDR2 (germline): SGDLS, YYNGEE. V lost 1 base to trimming and J lost 0 bases, with 3 bases between them. The CDR3 DNA is TGTGCCAGCAGCGTAAGTAGCACAGATACGCAGTATTTT. Its translation is CASSVSSTDTQYF. The full variable domain, in which reference TRBV9 and TRBJ2-3 provide the parts outside the CDR3, is DSGVTQTPKHLITATGQRVTLRCSPRSGDLSVYWYQQSLDQGLQFLIQYYNGEERAKGNILERFSAQQFPDLHSELNLSSLELGDSALYFCASSVSSTDTQYFGPGTRLTVL.

The sample holds a few counts of this clonotype. This rearrangement joins TRBV6-5 to TRBJ2-1, with 7 nucleotides matching TRBD2. Germline CDR1 reads MNHEY; CDR2 reads SVGAGI. The CDR3 has 15 residues. V trimming: 6 bases; J trimming: 5 bases; junction bases outside the gene matches: 10. For the CDR3, the DNA is TGTGCCAGCAGGCCACCCGGGACTAACAACAATGAGCAGTTCTTC. Protein: CASRPPGTNNNEQFF.

This clonotype was seen at least ten times. This CDR3 reads CSARASRGNSQPQHF. CDR3 bases: TGCAGTGCTAGAGCCTCCAGGGGGAATAGTCAGCCCCAGCATTTT. V is TRBV20-1 and J is TRBJ1-5; 7 positions agree with TRBD1. The CDR3 runs 15 residues. V was pared by 1 base and J by 6 bases, with 9 bases of the junction left unmatched. CDR1 and CDR2 from the germline V gene are DFQATT and SNEGSKA (reference sequence).